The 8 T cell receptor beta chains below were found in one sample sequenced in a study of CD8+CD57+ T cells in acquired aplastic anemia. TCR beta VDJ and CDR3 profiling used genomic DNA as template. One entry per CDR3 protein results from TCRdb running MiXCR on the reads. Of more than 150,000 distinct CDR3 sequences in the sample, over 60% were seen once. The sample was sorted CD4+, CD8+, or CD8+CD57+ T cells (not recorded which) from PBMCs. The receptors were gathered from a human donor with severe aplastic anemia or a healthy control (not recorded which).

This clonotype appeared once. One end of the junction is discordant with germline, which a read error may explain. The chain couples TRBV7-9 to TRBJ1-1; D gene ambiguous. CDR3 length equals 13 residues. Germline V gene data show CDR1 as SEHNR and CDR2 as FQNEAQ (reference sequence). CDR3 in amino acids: CASRLEENTEAFF. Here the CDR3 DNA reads TGTGCCAGCAGATTAGAGGAGAACACTGAAGCTTTCTTT.

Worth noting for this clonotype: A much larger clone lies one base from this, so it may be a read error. CDR3 loop: CASSYPMGGCTDTQYF. The CDR3 nucleotides are TGTGCCAGCAGTTACCCAATGGGGGGATGCACAGATACGCAGTATTTT. The J gene is TRBJ2-3, the V gene TRBV6-1; D perhaps matches TRBD2 (6 bases). Trimming took 5 bases from V and 1 from J, leaving 16 bases between them. This CDR3 spans 16 amino acids. CDR1 and CDR2 (germline): MNHNS, SASEGT.

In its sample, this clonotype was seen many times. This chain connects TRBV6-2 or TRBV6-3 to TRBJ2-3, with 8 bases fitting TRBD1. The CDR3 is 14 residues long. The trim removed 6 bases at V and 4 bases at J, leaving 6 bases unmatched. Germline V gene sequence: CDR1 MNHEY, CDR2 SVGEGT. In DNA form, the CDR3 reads TGTGCCAGCAGCCAGGGGGCGGGTGCAGATACGCAGTATTTT. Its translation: CASSQGAGADTQYF.

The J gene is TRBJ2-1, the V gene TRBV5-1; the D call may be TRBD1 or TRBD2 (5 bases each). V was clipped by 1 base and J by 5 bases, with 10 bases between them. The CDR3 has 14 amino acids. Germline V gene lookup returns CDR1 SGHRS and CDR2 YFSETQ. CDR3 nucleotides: TGCGCCAGCAGCTTGAGGGGAGTTAACAATGAGCAGTTCTTC. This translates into CASSLRGVNNEQFF.

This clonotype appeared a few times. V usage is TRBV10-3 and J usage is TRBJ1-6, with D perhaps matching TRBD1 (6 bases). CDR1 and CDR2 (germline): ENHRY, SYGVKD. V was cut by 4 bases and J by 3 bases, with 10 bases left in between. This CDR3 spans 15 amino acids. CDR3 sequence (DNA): TGTGCCATCAGTGGGGGGCAGGTCTATAATTCACCCCTCCACTTT. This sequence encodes CAISGGQVYNSPLHF.

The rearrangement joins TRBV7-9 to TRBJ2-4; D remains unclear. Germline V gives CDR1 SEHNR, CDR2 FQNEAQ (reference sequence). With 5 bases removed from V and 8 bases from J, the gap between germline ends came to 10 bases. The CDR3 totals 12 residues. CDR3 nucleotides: TGTGCCAGCAGCCGTGGCAGTGACATTCAGTACTTC. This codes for CASSRGSDIQYF.

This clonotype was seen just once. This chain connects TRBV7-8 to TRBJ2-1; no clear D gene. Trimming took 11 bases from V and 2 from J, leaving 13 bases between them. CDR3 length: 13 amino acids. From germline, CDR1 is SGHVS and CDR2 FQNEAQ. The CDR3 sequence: CACCLGPYNEQFF. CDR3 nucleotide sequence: TGTGCCTGCTGCCTCGGCCCCTACAATGAGCAGTTCTTC.

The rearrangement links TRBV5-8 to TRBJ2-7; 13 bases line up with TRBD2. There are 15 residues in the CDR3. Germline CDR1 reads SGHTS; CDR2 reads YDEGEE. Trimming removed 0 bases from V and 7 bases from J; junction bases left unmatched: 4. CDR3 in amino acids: CASSLAGTSGIEQYF. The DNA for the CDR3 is TGTGCCAGCAGCTTGGCCGGGACTAGCGGGATTGAGCAGTACTTC.